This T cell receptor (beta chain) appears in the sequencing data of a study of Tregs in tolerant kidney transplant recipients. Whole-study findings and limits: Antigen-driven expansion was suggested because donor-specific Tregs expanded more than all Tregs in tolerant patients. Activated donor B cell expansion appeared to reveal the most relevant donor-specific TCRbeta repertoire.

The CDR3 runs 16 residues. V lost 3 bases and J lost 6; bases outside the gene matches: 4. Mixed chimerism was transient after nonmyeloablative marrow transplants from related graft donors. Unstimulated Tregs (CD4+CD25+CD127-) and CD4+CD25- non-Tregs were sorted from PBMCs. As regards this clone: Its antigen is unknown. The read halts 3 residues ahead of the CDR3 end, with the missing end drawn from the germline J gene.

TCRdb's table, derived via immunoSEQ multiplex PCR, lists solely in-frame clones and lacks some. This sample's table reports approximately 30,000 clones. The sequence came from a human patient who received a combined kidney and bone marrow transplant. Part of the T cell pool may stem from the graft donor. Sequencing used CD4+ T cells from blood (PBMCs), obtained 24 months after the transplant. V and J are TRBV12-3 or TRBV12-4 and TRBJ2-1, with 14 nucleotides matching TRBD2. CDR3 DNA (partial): TGTGCCAGCAGTTTGACTAGCGGGAGGGAGAGCAATGAG. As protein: CASSLTSGRESNE. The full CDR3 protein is CASSLTSGRESNEQFF.